Listed below are T cell receptor beta chains from one sample, sequenced in a study of OX40 agonist ivuxolimab in advanced cancers. Only in-frame clones appear in the TCRdb table, and some are missing; sequencing was by immunoSEQ multiplex PCR. Of more than 85,000 clones listed, over 75% are singletons. Here the sequenced sample was CD4+ or CD8+ T cells sorted from blood, taken in a trial of the OX40 agonist ivuxolimab. The source of these receptors is an adult with an advanced solid tumor such as melanoma, head and neck, liver or kidney cancer. CDR3s include the opening cysteine and the closing phenylalanine or tryptophan. D genes are given only for firm matches. Expanded clones are given a class, and other clones once, few, many or no size at all.

V gene	J gene	clone size	D gene	CDR3 DNA	CDR3 protein
TRBV5-4	TRBJ2-7	-	-	TGTGCCAGCAGTAGGTCAGGGACGCTGTACGAGCAGTACTTC	CASSRSGTLYEQYF
TRBV7-9	TRBJ1-3	-	TRBD1	TGTGCCAGCAGCTTGGGACAGGGAAACACCATATATTTT	CASSLGQGNTIYF
TRBV7-2	TRBJ2-3	-	-	TGTGCCAGCAGCTTATTAGGGGGGTCTAGCACAGATACGCAGTATTTT	CASSLLGGSSTDTQYF
TRBV18	TRBJ2-5	-	-	TGTGCCAGCTCACCACTGGAGACGGAGACCCAGTACTTC	CASSPLETETQYF
TRBV2	TRBJ1-6	-	-	TGTGCCAGCAGGGAGAATTCACCCCTCCACTTT	CASRENSPLHF
TRBV7-7	TRBJ2-3	-	-	TGTGCCAGCAGCTTGAGAGGGGGGCCGGGGGATACGCAGTATTTT	CASSLRGGPGDTQYF
TRBV18	TRBJ2-7	-	-	TGTGCCAGCTCAGGAACCGGGATCAACTACGAGCAGTACTTC	CASSGTGINYEQYF
TRBV5-6	TRBJ2-7	-	TRBD1	TGTGCCAGCAGTGGGACAGGGGCCTCCTACGAGCAGTACTTC	CASSGTGASYEQYF
TRBV7-6	TRBJ2-2	-	TRBD2	TGTGCCAGCAGCTCGGGCCTAGCGGGAGGGCCGAACACCGGGGAGCTGTTTTTT	CASSSGLAGGPNTGELFF
TRBV18	TRBJ2-1	-	TRBD2	TGTGCCAGCTCACCTGTCGGACTAGCGGGATACAGCGGTGAGCAGTTCTTC	CASSPVGLAGYSGEQFF
TRBV19	TRBJ2-5	-	TRBD2	TGTGCCAGTAGCCGGTCGGGGGGGAAACAAGAGACCCAGTACTTC	CASSRSGGKQETQYF
TRBV28	TRBJ2-3	few	-	TGTGCCAGCAGTTTCCCCCCGGTCGGGCAGGGGAGCACAGATACGCAGTATTTT	CASSFPPVGQGSTDTQYF
TRBV10-3	TRBJ1-5	-	TRBD1	TGTGCCATCAGTGTAGGGACAGGGGGCGATCAGCCCCAGCATTTT	CAISVGTGGDQPQHF
TRBV29-1	TRBJ1-4	-	-	TGCAGCGTTGAAGTCAATGGGGGGACTAATGAAAAACTGTTTTTT	CSVEVNGGTNEKLFF
TRBV2	TRBJ2-3	once	-	TGTGCCAGCAGTGAATCAACCCGTACAGATACGCAGTATTTT	CASSESTRTDTQYF
TRBV11-1	TRBJ1-1	-	-	TGTGCCAGCAGCTTAGCGAAGGGGCGGACTGAAGCTTTCTTT	CASSLAKGRTEAFF
TRBV28	TRBJ2-7	-	TRBD1	TGTGCCAGCAGTCAGCCGGGACAGGGCTACGAGCAGTACTTC	CASSQPGQGYEQYF
TRBV19	TRBJ2-1	once	TRBD2	TGTGCCAGTAGTATATCCCCCCCGGGACTAGGGGCCTACAATGAGCAGTTCTTC	CASSISPPGLGAYNEQFF
TRBV19	TRBJ2-5	-	-	TGTGCCAGTAAAAAGCGCCCCGAAGAGACCCAGTACTTC	CASKKRPEETQYF
TRBV28	TRBJ1-4	-	-	TGTGCCAGCAGCTTGGTGGGGGGTGCAACTAATGAAAAACTGTTTTTT	CASSLVGGATNEKLFF
TRBV28	TRBJ2-3	-	-	TGTGCCAGCAGTTTGGGCTCCAATACGCAGTATTTT	CASSLGSNTQYF
TRBV15	TRBJ2-7	-	TRBD1	TGTGCCACCAGCAGGGAGACAGGGTGGCACGAGCAGTACTTC	CATSRETGWHEQYF
TRBV19	TRBJ2-5	-	TRBD1	TGTGCCAGTAGTCAGGGGGCATGGGAGACCCAGTACTTC	CASSQGAWETQYF
TRBV7-2	TRBJ2-3	-	-	TGTGCCAGCAGGTCGATTGGGGGCACAGATACGCAGTATTTT	CASRSIGGTDTQYF
TRBV5-6	TRBJ2-7	-	-	TGTGCCAGCAGCTCCATATCACAGAACTCCTACGAGCAGTACTTC	CASSSISQNSYEQYF
TRBV27	TRBJ2-7	once	TRBD2	TGTGCCAGCAGTTTGCGGGGGACCTACGAGCAGTACTTC	CASSLRGTYEQYF
TRBV7-2	TRBJ2-7	-	TRBD1	TGTGCCAGCAGCTTAGGGGGGACAGGGTCGGGCGAGCAGTACTTC	CASSLGGTGSGEQYF
TRBV5-1	TRBJ2-1	-	TRBD2	TGCGCCAGCAGCTTGGACCAGACTAGCGGGAGGGGAAATGACAATGAGCAGTTCTTC	CASSLDQTSGRGNDNEQFF
TRBV4-1	TRBJ1-1	-	-	TGCGCCAGCAGCCAAGTCCTGACGCGAACTGAAGCTTTCTTT	CASSQVLTRTEAFF
TRBV7-7	TRBJ2-3	-	-	TGTGCCAGCAGCTTATTCCCCTCAGATACGCAGTATTTT	CASSLFPSDTQYF
TRBV7-2	TRBJ2-7	-	-	TGTGCCAGCAGCCAACAGGACCGCTCCTACGAGCAGTACTTC	CASSQQDRSYEQYF
TRBV7-2	TRBJ2-1	-	-	TGTGCCAGCAGCTTCTCTTTCTCCTACAATGAGCAGTTCTTC	CASSFSFSYNEQFF
TRBV11-2	TRBJ2-6	-	-	TGTGCCAGCAGCTTAGGTCAGGGGGGGCCCCCTTCTGGGGCCAACGTCCTGACTTTC	CASSLGQGGPPSGANVLTF
TRBV2	TRBJ2-5	-	-	TGTGCCAGCAGTACACAGGGAATCCAAGAGACCCAGTACTTC	CASSTQGIQETQYF
TRBV7-9	TRBJ1-1	-	-	TGTGCCAGCAGCCCCCTGAAGGGGACGCCAAACACTGAAGCTTTCTTT	CASSPLKGTPNTEAFF
TRBV5-1	TRBJ2-3	-	-	TGCGCCAGCAGCTTGGGTTCGGGCGGGGCCGCCTTCACAGATACGCAGTATTTT	CASSLGSGGAAFTDTQYF
TRBV28	TRBJ1-2	-	-	TGTGCCAGCAGTTTCCAGGACAGCTATGGCTACACCTTC	CASSFQDSYGYTF
TRBV18	TRBJ2-7	-	-	TGTGCCAGCTCACCAGCGACGAAGGGGGAGCAGTACTTC	CASSPATKGEQYF
TRBV2	TRBJ1-4	-	-	TGTGCCAGCAGTCGCCCACCCAATGAAAAACTGTTTTTT	CASSRPPNEKLFF
TRBV7-9	TRBJ2-1	-	TRBD2	TGTGCCAGCAGCCTAGCGGGAGAATACAATGAGCAGTTCTTC	CASSLAGEYNEQFF
TRBV4-3	TRBJ2-1	-	-	TGCGCCAGCAGCCAAGATATGGGGGGGCGCCCCAATGAGCAGTTCTTC	CASSQDMGGRPNEQFF
TRBV2	TRBJ2-1	-	-	TGTGCCAGCACCCAGATACCAGAAGGCTACAATGAGCAGTTCTTC	CASTQIPEGYNEQFF
TRBV28	TRBJ1-1	-	-	TGTGCCAGCATGGCAGGGAGAACTGAAGCTTTCTTT	CASMAGRTEAFF
TRBV11-2	TRBJ1-5	-	TRBD1	TGTGCCAGCAGCTTGGACAGGAGCCTAAATCAGCCCCAGCATTTT	CASSLDRSLNQPQHF
TRBV20-1	TRBJ2-5	few	-	TGCAGTGCTCTACGCCGGGAGACCCAGTACTTC	CSALRRETQYF
TRBV6-1	TRBJ2-5	-	-	TGTGCCAGCAGTGATATGTTCCAAGAGACCCAGTACTTC	CASSDMFQETQYF
TRBV9	TRBJ1-2	-	-	TGTGCCAGCAGCGTAGGTGGGGGGGCTAACTATGGCTACACCTTC	CASSVGGGANYGYTF